The rows below give T cell receptor beta chains drawn from one sample of a study of cytomegalovirus exposure and HLA in healthy donors. The table came from immunoSEQ multiplex PCR; TCRdb's copy has only in-frame clones and leaves some out. The table lists approximately 160,000 clones, over 70% of them singletons. The sample consisted of PBMCs. These TCRs come from a woman between 45 and 60 years old in good health and CMV-seropositive. The CDR3 runs from the conserved cysteine through the conserved F or W. D genes are given only for firm matches. A clone size is listed for some rows: how often the clone was seen (once, few, many), or a class if it is expanded.

abundance	j_gene	v_gene	len	d_gene	CDR3nt	CDR3aa
few	TRBJ1-4	TRBV5-4	15	.	TGTGCCAGCAGCGCCAACAGTGCAACTAATGAAAAACTGTTTTTT	CASSANSATNEKLFF
.	TRBJ2-2	TRBV11-2	15	.	TGTGCCAGCAGCCCAAACCCACAGGTCACCGGGGAGCTGTTTTTT	CASSPNPQVTGELFF
.	TRBJ2-2	TRBV5-1	14	TRBD1	TGCGCCACCTCCGGGACAGGGAACACCGGGGAGCTGTTTTTT	CATSGTGNTGELFF
once	TRBJ2-1	TRBV18	16	TRBD1	TGTGCCAGCTCACTAGCCCCTGGGACAGGGGGCGGAGAGCAGTTCTTC	CASSLAPGTGGGEQFF
.	TRBJ2-2	TRBV6-4	16	TRBD2	TGTGCCAGCAGTGACCTAGCGGGCTCGAACACCGGGGAGCTGTTTTTT	CASSDLAGSNTGELFF
.	TRBJ2-7	TRBV15	14	.	TGTGCCACCAGCGGGGGGGGCGCCTCCTACGAGCAGTACTTC	CATSGGGASYEQYF
once	TRBJ1-1	TRBV5-1	16	.	TGCGCCAGCAGCTTGGCTAGGGGAAGGGTGGACACTGAAGCTTTCTTT	CASSLARGRVDTEAFF
once	TRBJ1-1	TRBV10-3	14	TRBD1	TGTGCCATCAGTGGGGGACAGGGTATGACTGAAGCTTTCTTT	CAISGGQGMTEAFF
.	TRBJ1-1	TRBV29-1	11	.	TGCAGCGCCGCGGAGGGAACTGAAGCTTTCTTT	CSAAEGTEAFF
few	TRBJ2-2	TRBV2	17	TRBD1	TGTGCCAGCAGCGGGACAGGGATCGGCGCGAGGGCCGGGGAGCTGTTTTTT	CASSGTGIGARAGELFF
.	TRBJ1-1	TRBV2	13	TRBD1	TGTGCCAGGGCACACAGGGGAGGAACTGAAGCTTTCTTT	CARAHRGGTEAFF
.	TRBJ1-1	TRBV5-6	14	.	TGTGCCAGCAGCTTGGTGGGCAGGGGAACTGAAGCTTTCTTT	CASSLVGRGTEAFF
.	TRBJ2-5	TRBV9	15	TRBD1	TGTGCCAGCAGCGTGACCGGGACAGGGGAGGAGACCCAGTACTTC	CASSVTGTGEETQYF